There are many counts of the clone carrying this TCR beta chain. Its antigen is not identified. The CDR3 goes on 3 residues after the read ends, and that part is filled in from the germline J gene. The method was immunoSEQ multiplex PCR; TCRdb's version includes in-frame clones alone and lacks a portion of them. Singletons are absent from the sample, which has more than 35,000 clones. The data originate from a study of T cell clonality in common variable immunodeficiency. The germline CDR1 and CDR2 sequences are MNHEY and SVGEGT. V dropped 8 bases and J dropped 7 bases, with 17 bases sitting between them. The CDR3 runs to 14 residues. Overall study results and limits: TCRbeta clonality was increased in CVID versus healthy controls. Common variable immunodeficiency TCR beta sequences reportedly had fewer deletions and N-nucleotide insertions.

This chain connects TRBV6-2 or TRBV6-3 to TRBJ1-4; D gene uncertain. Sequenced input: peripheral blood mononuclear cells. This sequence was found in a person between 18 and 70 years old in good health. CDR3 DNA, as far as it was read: TGTGCCAGCGCCCGTTACGTGGCCTCTGAAAAA. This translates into CASARYVASEK. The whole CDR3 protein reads CASARYVASEKLFF.